These T cell receptor beta chains were read from a single sample in a study of CD8 T cells in ankylosing spondylitis. TCRdb re-called the 5' RACE reads with MiXCR, one entry per CDR3 protein. The repertoire holds some 250,000 distinct CDR3 sequences, roughly 8.6% seen once, with approximately 6.2% in the top ten. Sample: blood, either unsorted or a sorted T cell fraction (not recorded which). These receptors all stem from a male donor with ankylosing spondylitis or in good health (not recorded which). Each CDR3 is given with its conserved first and last residue. The D gene is left open where the match is weak. Some rows have no size entry. The others give once, few or many, or a class for an expanded clone.

J gene	D gene	V gene	clone size	CDR3 protein	CDR3 DNA
TRBJ2-5	TRBD1	TRBV20-1	many	CSARDPQGVLETQYF	TGCAGTGCTAGAGATCCGCAGGGGGTTCTGGAGACCCAGTACTTC
TRBJ1-2	TRBD1	TRBV12-3/TRBV12-4	many	CASSSGQGGINGYTF	TGTGCCAGCAGTTCAGGACAGGGAGGGATTAATGGCTACACCTTC
TRBJ2-7	.	TRBV18	many	CASSPPGEEEQYF	TGTGCCAGCTCACCACCGGGGGAAGAAGAGCAGTACTTC
TRBJ1-5	TRBD1	TRBV7-2	few	CASSSGQGREPQHF	TGTGCCAGCAGCTCCGGACAGGGACGGGAGCCCCAGCATTTT
TRBJ1-1	.	TRBV7-9	.	CASERGAENTEAFF	TGTGCCAGCGAAAGAGGGGCTGAGAACACTGAAGCTTTCTTT
TRBJ2-7	TRBD2	TRBV20-1	few	CSASRGTSDNEQYF	TGCAGTGCTAGCCGCGGGACTAGCGACAACGAGCAGTACTTC
TRBJ2-3	.	TRBV4-1	many	CASSQFRGGPTDTQYF	TGCGCCAGCAGCCAATTTCGAGGGGGGCCCACAGATACGCAGTATTTT
TRBJ2-5	TRBD2	TRBV9	.	CASSVDGTSGSEGTQYF	TGTGCCAGCAGCGTAGACGGGACTAGCGGGAGTGAAGGGACCCAGTACTTC
TRBJ2-7	TRBD1	TRBV7-2	many	CASSPLELTGVYEQYF	TGTGCCAGCAGCCCGCTGGAATTGACAGGGGTCTACGAGCAGTACTTC
TRBJ2-3	.	TRBV3-1	many	CASSPMGDGRSTDTQYF	TGTGCCAGCAGCCCTATGGGGGACGGGCGAAGCACAGATACGCAGTATTTT
TRBJ2-1	TRBD2	TRBV7-2	few	CASSSRRGLVDAVEQFF	TGTGCCAGCAGCTCGAGGAGGGGACTAGTGGATGCGGTTGAGCAGTTCTTC
TRBJ1-5	TRBD1	TRBV4-2	.	CASSQDRTGSNQPQHF	TGTGCCAGCAGCCAAGACCGGACAGGAAGCAATCAGCCCCAGCATTTT
TRBJ2-1	.	TRBV5-6	many	CASSLVGGDNEQFF	TGTGCCAGCAGCTTGGTAGGCGGTGACAATGAGCAGTTCTTC
TRBJ2-1	TRBD1	TRBV7-2	many	CASSSLGQGRNEQFF	TGTGCCAGCAGCTCCCTGGGACAGGGTCGAAATGAGCAGTTCTTC
TRBJ2-2	.	TRBV5-1	many	CASSAGGPTGELFF	TGCGCCAGCAGCGCAGGGGGGCCCACCGGGGAGCTGTTTTTT
TRBJ2-5	.	TRBV5-1	.	CASSLVRDPGATQYF	TGCGCCAGCAGCTTGGTCCGGGACCCGGGGGCGACCCAGTACTTC
TRBJ1-1	.	TRBV7-9	many	CASSPPWTATEAFF	TGTGCCAGCAGCCCCCCGTGGACAGCCACTGAAGCTTTCTTT
TRBJ2-3	.	TRBV7-3	many	CASSSSSTDTQYF	TGTGCCAGCAGCTCCTCTAGCACAGATACGCAGTATTTT
TRBJ1-5	.	TRBV20-1	many	CSATPDSDNQPQHF	TGCAGTGCTACCCCGGACAGTGACAATCAGCCCCAGCATTTT
TRBJ2-3	TRBD2	TRBV20-1	many	CSARDPYSSGSMPDTQYF	TGCAGTGCTAGAGATCCCTACTCTAGCGGGAGTATGCCAGATACGCAGTATTTT
TRBJ1-1	.	TRBV7-9	many	CASSSLQGYTEAFF	TGTGCCAGCAGCTCACTCCAGGGTTACACTGAAGCTTTCTTT
TRBJ2-2	TRBD2	TRBV20-1	many	CSATREGNTGELFF	TGCAGTGCTACTCGGGAGGGGAACACCGGGGAGCTGTTTTTT
TRBJ2-5	.	TRBV28	.	CASRSAGGQGVF	TGTGCCAGCAGGTCCGCGGGGGGACAGGGTGTCTTC
TRBJ2-7	.	TRBV7-2	few	CASSLTRSREQYF	TGTGCCAGCAGCTTAACCAGGTCACGCGAGCAGTACTTC
TRBJ2-2	.	TRBV7-2	many	CASSHSLVINTGELFF	TGTGCCAGCAGCCACTCACTAGTTATAAACACCGGGGAGCTGTTTTTT
TRBJ2-5	.	TRBV7-2	many	CASSLGGQQETQYF	TGTGCCAGCAGCTTGGGGGGGCAACAAGAGACCCAGTACTTC
TRBJ2-7	.	TRBV5-1	many	CASSLRQETHEQYF	TGCGCCAGCAGCTTACGGCAGGAGACTCACGAGCAGTACTTC
TRBJ2-5	.	TRBV7-2	many	CASRRSREETQYF	TGTGCCAGCAGACGCTCTAGAGAGGAGACCCAGTACTTC
TRBJ2-1	.	TRBV7-6	.	CASSIVGSDEQFF	TGTGCCAGCAGCATAGTGGGTTCGGATGAGCAGTTCTTC
TRBJ2-1	.	TRBV7-2	.	CATQGQSSYNEQFF	TGTGCCACTCAGGGGCAAAGCTCCTACAATGAGCAGTTCTTC
TRBJ1-1	.	TRBV30	many	CAWSGQMNTEAFF	TGTGCCTGGAGCGGACAGATGAACACTGAAGCTTTCTTT
TRBJ2-2	.	TRBV12-3/TRBV12-4	.	CASSPMTSYTGELFF	TGTGCCAGCAGTCCTATGACTAGTTACACCGGGGAGCTGTTTTTT
TRBJ1-1	.	TRBV19	few	CASSSTEIVEAFF	TGTGCCAGCTCCTCGACGGAAATAGTTGAAGCTTTCTTT
TRBJ2-7	TRBD2	TRBV12-3/TRBV12-4	many	CASSYGTRGSYEQYF	TGTGCCAGCAGCTACGGGACTAGGGGGTCTTACGAGCAGTACTTC
TRBJ2-3	.	TRBV4-3	many	CASSQGMDTQYF	TGCGCCAGCAGCCAAGGGATGGATACGCAGTATTTT
TRBJ2-7	.	TRBV4-2	many	CASSQVVSGSFYEQYF	TGTGCCAGCAGCCAAGTGGTCAGTGGAAGTTTCTACGAGCAGTACTTC
TRBJ2-5	.	TRBV20-1	many	CSASGHQETQYF	TGCAGTGCTTCGGGACACCAAGAGACCCAGTACTTC
TRBJ2-1	TRBD2	TRBV20-1	many	CSATALTSGGRYNEQFF	TGCAGTGCTACCGCCCTGACTAGCGGGGGCCGTTACAATGAGCAGTTCTTC
TRBJ2-7	.	TRBV5-4	.	CASSLDRSLYEQYF	TGTGCCAGCAGCTTGGACAGGAGCCTCTACGAGCAGTACTTC
TRBJ2-1	TRBD1	TRBV5-6	few	CASSLAIGQGVNEQFF	TGTGCCAGCAGCTTGGCGATAGGCCAGGGGGTAAATGAGCAGTTCTTC
TRBJ2-5	TRBD1	TRBV5-1	.	CASSFQGARETQYF	TGCGCCAGCAGCTTTCAGGGGGCTCGGGAGACCCAGTACTTC
TRBJ2-5	.	TRBV7-2	few	CASSLPPGDSTQETQYF	TGTGCCAGCAGCCTCCCACCAGGGGATTCCACTCAAGAGACCCAGTACTTC
TRBJ1-2	.	TRBV20-1	many	CSASVWAYTGRFDGYTF	TGCAGTGCTAGTGTTTGGGCTTACACGGGCCGTTTTGATGGCTACACCTTC
TRBJ1-1	.	TRBV4-3	many	CASSQDVYGVGSTEAFF	TGCGCCAGCAGCCAAGATGTGTACGGGGTGGGAAGCACTGAAGCTTTCTTT
TRBJ2-5	TRBD2	TRBV14	many	CASSQDPGLAGVRETQYF	TGTGCCAGCAGCCAAGATCCGGGACTAGCGGGAGTGAGAGAGACCCAGTACTTC